These T cell receptor beta chains were read from a single sample in a study of T cells after yellow fever vaccination. TCRdb re-called the 5' RACE reads with MiXCR, one entry per CDR3 protein. The sample records 450,000 to 550,000 distinct CDR3 sequences, just over 20% being singletons. Sequenced here: PBMCs, sampled 20 to 25 days after the first yellow fever vaccination. Source of these receptors: a man aged 18-30 years who received the YFV17D yellow fever vaccine. Both conserved end residues are part of each CDR3. A D gene is named only where the DNA matches it firmly. The size entry is marked missing in some rows and otherwise reads once, few, many or a size class.

V gene	clone size	J gene	D gene	CDR3 protein	CDR3 DNA
TRBV5-1	.	TRBJ1-6	.	CASSRLGDNSPLHF	TGCGCCAGCAGCCGGCTGGGGGATAATTCACCCCTCCACTTT
TRBV4-1	.	TRBJ1-2	TRBD1	CASSQVVRGIGNYGYTF	TGCGCCAGCAGCCAAGTGGTCAGGGGGATCGGTAACTATGGCTACACCTTC
TRBV5-6	.	TRBJ2-1	TRBD2	CASYPLAGGRDDNEQFF	TGTGCCAGCTACCCACTAGCGGGGGGGCGGGACGACAATGAGCAGTTCTTC
TRBV20-1	.	TRBJ2-1	TRBD2	CSATAGVYNEQFF	TGCAGTGCTACGGCGGGGGTTTACAATGAGCAGTTCTTC
TRBV5-1	few	TRBJ2-2	.	CATTANTGELFF	TGCGCCACAACAGCGAACACCGGGGAGCTGTTTTTT
TRBV27	many	TRBJ2-3	TRBD1	CASSPGQGRGTDTQYF	TGTGCCAGCAGTCCAGGACAGGGAAGGGGCACAGATACGCAGTATTTT
TRBV21-1	.	TRBJ2-2	.	CASSSRGVAGAGTGELFF	TGTGCCAGCAGCTCCCGGGGAGTAGCGGGGGCGGGGACCGGGGAGCTGTTTTTT
TRBV6-6	.	TRBJ2-7	.	CASSYPMTGPLNF	TGTGCCAGCAGTTACCCGATGACAGGTCCGTTGAACTTC
TRBV11-2	few	TRBJ2-5	TRBD2	CASSPEPGLAGEETQYF	TGTGCCAGCAGCCCCGAACCGGGACTAGCGGGGGAAGAGACCCAGTACTTC
TRBV7-8	few	TRBJ1-5	.	CASSLRQGTSYSNQPQHF	TGTGCCAGCAGCCTCCGGCAGGGGACCTCATATAGCAATCAGCCCCAGCATTTT